One TCR beta chain is described in this entry. Original processing methods: The assay estimated nucleated cells by amplifying reference gene primers. TCRdb's copy holds only in-frame clones and misses some; the assay was immunoSEQ multiplex PCR. D and trimming were read from the DNA, whereas the V and J calls and clone size are those reported in that table. This sample has hundreds of thousands of clones, with about four fifths found just once. The record originates from a study of blood T cell repertoires in COVID-19. Study as a whole: COVID-19 samples, acute and convalescent, were from the United States, Italy and Spain.

The length of the CDR3 is 14 residues. The V gene's germline CDR1 is LGHDT and CDR2 YNNKEL (reference sequence). V was trimmed by 2 bases and J by 2 bases, leaving 7 bases between them. The chain uses TRBV3-1 (or the pseudogene TRBV3-2) and TRBJ1-5; D might be TRBD1 (6 bases). This TCR derives from a woman of 80 years or more with COVID-19, enrolled during active disease. Sequenced: peripheral blood. DNA of the CDR3: TGTGCCAGCAGCCAAAACAGGGGCAATCAGCCCCAGCATTTT. Its translation: CASSQNRGNQPQHF.